The TCR beta chain described here comes from a study of OX40 agonist ivuxolimab in advanced cancers. Study in general: At doses from 0.01 to 10 mg/kg, patients were given intravenous ivuxolimab every 2 weeks.

TCRdb's copy holds only in-frame clones and misses some; the assay was immunoSEQ multiplex PCR. This table has approximately 50,000 clones, about 90% appearing once. After removal of 8 bases from V and 8 bases from J, the junction contained 12 bases not matched to a gene. The CDR3 is made up of 15 amino acids. Per the germline V gene, CDR1 is LNHDA and CDR2 is SQIVND (reference sequence). As concerns this clone: What it recognizes is unknown.

Study observations and caveats: Clonal expansion from baseline to week 6 occurred in both CD4+ and CD8+ T cells. Fewer expanded clones were found on average in CD4+ than in CD8+ T cells.

The chain uses TRBV19 and TRBJ2-1; 10 bases fit TRBD1. The receptor was derived from an adult with an advanced solid tumor such as melanoma, head and neck, liver or kidney cancer. The source was CD4+ or CD8+ T cells sorted from blood, collected in a trial of the OX40 agonist ivuxolimab. This CDR3 reads CASRGGTGAWDEQFF. The CDR3 DNA follows: TGTGCCAGTCGGGGAGGGACAGGGGCCTGGGATGAGCAGTTCTTC.